Given below is one TCR beta chain in context. The antigen remains undetermined. Profiling relied on immunoSEQ multiplex PCR, and the TCRdb table lists in-frame clones only, not all of them. The data contain about 93,000 clones, about 92% of them seen just once; the ten biggest clones take up around 0.51%. These data originate in a study of OX40 agonist ivuxolimab in advanced cancers. For the study at large: Enrollees could have had prior anti-PD-1, anti-PD-L1 or anti-CTLA-4 therapy, which roughly 40% had received. Three partial responders included one hepatocellular carcinoma patient and two cutaneous melanoma patients. Broader study findings: There was clonal expansion of CD4+ and CD8+ blood T cells by week 6 at 0.1 to 3.0 mg/kg. Partial responders receiving 0.1-3.0 mg/kg showed among the lowest clonal expansion.

Trimming left V 5 bases short and J 10 bases short, with 17 bases between. The CDR3 spans 13 residues. Germline CDR1 is MNHEY and CDR2 is SVGAGI. The source of this sequence is an adult with an advanced solid tumor such as melanoma, head and neck, liver or kidney cancer. The input for sequencing was CD4+ or CD8+ T cells sorted from blood, taken in a trial of the OX40 agonist ivuxolimab. The chain couples TRBV6-5 to TRBJ1-2, with D unresolved. CDR3 region: CASSTSPPKAYTF. CDR3 DNA sequence: TGTGCCAGCAGTACATCTCCCCCAAAGGCCTACACCTTC.